Below, 30 T cell receptor beta chains from the same sample are listed, as sequenced in a study of T cells after yellow fever vaccination. TCRdb passed the 5' RACE reads through MiXCR, listing each CDR3 protein once. The repertoire holds about 360,000 distinct CDR3 sequences, with around 6.5% as singletons. This material consisted of PBMCs, taken 5 days after the yellow fever booster vaccination. The receptors were gathered from a man aged 25-40 years who received the YFV17D yellow fever vaccine.

This clonotype was observed a few times. The rearrangement uses TRBV7-8 and TRBJ2-5, with TRBD2 identical over 12 bases. This CDR3 contains 16 residues. Germline lookup yields CDR1 SGHVS and CDR2 FQNEAQ. The trim removed 3 bases at V and 5 bases at J, leaving 7 bases unmatched. CDR3 nucleotides: TGTGCCAGCAGCTTGGCCGGGACTAGCGGGTCGGAGACCCAGTACTTC. This encodes CASSLAGTSGSETQYF.

The rearrangement joins TRBV5-6 to TRBJ2-7; TRBD1 matches 7 bases. With V trimmed by 4 bases and J by 7 bases, 8 bases remained unmatched. CDR1 and CDR2 from the germline V gene are SGHDT and YYEEEE. The CDR3 is made up of 13 amino acids. CDR3 nucleotides: TGTGCCAGCAGCGTGAAACAGGGGTGGGAGCAGTACTTC. Encoded protein: CASSVKQGWEQYF.

This clonotype was seen a few times. The CDR3 loop reads CASSGTVQETQYF. DNA for the CDR3: TGTGCCAGTAGCGGGACAGTACAAGAGACCCAGTACTTC. The chain combines TRBV19 with TRBJ2-5; 7 positions agree with TRBD1. The junction had 3 bases not matched to a gene; V was cut back by 6 bases and J by 2 bases. Germline values: CDR1 LNHDA, CDR2 SQIVND (reference sequence). The CDR3 covers 13 residues.

This clonotype was recorded a few times. The chain is built from TRBV14 and TRBJ2-7, with 9 bases aligning to TRBD2. This CDR3 comprises 15 residues. In germline, CDR1 is SGHDN, CDR2 FVKESK. V trimming: 4 bases; J trimming: 4 bases; junction bases outside the gene matches: 8. CDR3 nucleotides: TGTGCCAGCAGCCGCTCCGGGACTAGCTTTTACGAGCAGTACTTC. The encoded protein is CASSRSGTSFYEQYF.

This clonotype was found a few times. The V gene is TRBV5-1, the J gene TRBJ2-3, with TRBD2 matching 7 bases. V gave up 3 bases and J gave up 2 bases; unmatched junction bases: 6. The CDR3 is 15 residues long. CDR1 is SGHRS and CDR2 is YFSETQ in the germline V gene. The CDR3 is CASSSLAEDTDTQYF. For the CDR3, the DNA is TGCGCCAGCAGCTCCCTAGCGGAGGACACAGATACGCAGTATTTT.

This clonotype has at least ten counts. The chain has TRBV5-1 and TRBJ1-4, with D unclear. V gave up 0 bases and J gave up 8 bases, with 8 bases separating them. The germline gives CDR1 SGHRS, CDR2 YFSETQ. The CDR3 length is 13 residues. For the CDR3, the DNA is TGCGCCAGCAGCTTGGAATTACAGGAAAAACTGTTTTTT. It specifies CASSLELQEKLFF.

This clonotype was detected a few times. The genes are TRBV5-1 and TRBJ2-2, with 8 nucleotides matching TRBD1. The germline V gene has CDR1 SGHRS and CDR2 YFSETQ. The CDR3 runs to 17 residues. V gave up 1 base and J gave up 4 bases; unmatched junction bases: 9. The CDR3 region is CASSLISQGASTGELFF. CDR3 DNA sequence: TGCGCCAGCAGCTTGATCTCGCAGGGGGCGAGCACCGGGGAGCTGTTTTTT.

This rearrangement joins TRBV21-1 to TRBJ2-7; TRBD2, the D gene given by the table, was not confirmed from the DNA. TRBV21-1 is reported as a pseudogene. CDR3 size: 15 residues. The CDR3 here is CASGREGPSSREQYF. CDR3 sequence (DNA): TGTGCCAGCGGAAGGGAGGGCCCTTCCTCGCGAGAGCAGTACTTC.

This clonotype was seen ten or more times. The chain is built from TRBV6-1 and TRBJ1-3, with D hard to call. Germline assignment: CDR1 MNHNS and CDR2 SASEGT. The CDR3 runs 16 residues. V lost 10 bases and J 0 bases, leaving 19 bases between the germline ends. CDR3 region: CATISSNPSSGNTIYF. The CDR3 DNA follows: TGTGCCACCATCTCGTCCAATCCGAGCTCTGGAAACACCATATATTTT.

The CDR3 DNA reads TGCAGTGCTAGATCTCACCTGAATCAGCCCCAGCATTTT. It codes for CSARSHLNQPQHF. The rearrangement uses TRBV20-1 and TRBJ1-5; unclear D gene. The germline CDR1 and CDR2 sequences are DFQATT and SNEGSKA (reference sequence). V was pared by 2 bases and J by 4 bases, with 9 bases between. The CDR3 runs to 13 residues.

The chain links TRBV29-1 to TRBJ2-3, with 9 bases matching TRBD2. The germline CDR1 and CDR2 sequences are SQVTM and ANQGSEA. Unmatched junction bases numbered 5, after V lost 0 bases and J lost 1 base. The CDR3 totals 16 residues. The DNA of the CDR3 is TGCAGCGTTGAAGATAGGACTAGCGATGGCACAGATACGCAGTATTTT. It translates to CSVEDRTSDGTDTQYF.

This clonotype was detected a few times. The V and J genes are TRBV7-8 and TRBJ2-1, with 10 bases that match TRBD2. The CDR3 loop spans 15 amino acids. The V gene's germline CDR1 is SGHVS and CDR2 FQNEAQ. V was clipped by 5 bases and J by 8 bases; unmatched bases: 9. This CDR3 is CASSPSGSRLDEQFF. The CDR3 DNA reads as TGTGCCAGCAGCCCTAGCGGGAGTCGTTTGGATGAGCAGTTCTTC.

CDR3 DNA: TGTGCCAGCAGCCAAGGTGTGACGGAGGAGCAGTACTTC. Encoded protein: CASSQGVTEEQYF. V is TRBV3-1 and J is TRBJ2-7; the D is unclear. CDR3 length equals 13 residues. Germline lookup yields CDR1 LGHDT and CDR2 YNNKEL (reference sequence). With 1 base removed from V and 7 bases from J, the gap between germline ends came to 11 bases.

The CDR3 DNA reads as TGTGCCAGCAGGACTAGCGGGAGTGTATATACGCAGTATTTT. Translated: CASRTSGSVYTQYF. This chain connects TRBV25-1 to TRBJ2-3, with 12 bases fitting TRBD2. The CDR3 covers 14 residues. With 6 bases clipped from V and 7 bases from J, the junction kept 5 bases outside the gene matches. CDR1 and CDR2 (germline): MGHDK, SYGVNS.

This clonotype appeared a few times. V is TRBV4-3 and J is TRBJ2-1, with 7 bases matching TRBD2. V lost 0 bases and J lost 4; bases outside the gene matches: 9. Germline CDR1 reads LGHNA; CDR2 reads YSLEER. There are 17 residues in the CDR3. The CDR3 region has the DNA TGCGCCAGCAGCCAAGACCCGGCCCGGGGGGTTTACAATGAGCAGTTCTTC. As protein: CASSQDPARGVYNEQFF.

This clonotype turned up a few times. This chain uses TRBV5-4 with TRBJ2-1; 8 nucleotides match TRBD1. CDR1 and CDR2 from the germline V gene are SGHNT and YYREEE (reference sequence). This CDR3 is built from 15 residues. V lost 6 bases and J lost 4; bases outside the gene matches: 9. CDR3 sequence reads: CASTHGQGSYNEQFF. CDR3 bases: TGTGCCAGCACCCACGGACAGGGTTCGTACAATGAGCAGTTCTTC.

Many counts were recorded for this clonotype. The chain uses TRBV24-1 and TRBJ2-4, with a weak D call TRBD1 (5 bases). V was shortened by 2 bases and J by 6 bases, with 16 bases between the two germline ends. CDR1 is KGHDR and CDR2 is SFDVKD in the germline V gene. This CDR3 comprises 16 residues. The DNA for the CDR3 is TGTGCCACCAGTGATTGGACACACAAGGGGCGAAACATTCAGTACTTC. Translation: CATSDWTHKGRNIQYF.

The table lists this clonotype with many counts. This chain connects TRBV28 to TRBJ2-1; 8 positions match TRBD2. Germline V CDR1 and CDR2: MDHEN, SYDVKM. V lost 4 bases to trimming and J lost 8 bases; unmatched junction nucleotides: 22. The CDR3 is 19 residues long. CDR3 loop: CASSSLLFIREGRRDEQFF. Here the CDR3 DNA reads TGTGCCAGCAGTTCTCTTCTTTTTATCCGGGAGGGGCGTCGGGATGAGCAGTTCTTC. Full variable domain (outside the CDR3, taken from reference TRBV28 and TRBJ2-1): DVKVTQSSRYLVKRTGEKVFLECVQDMDHENMFWYRQDPGLGLRLIYFSYDVKMKEKGDIPEGYSVSREKKERFSLILESASTNQTSMYLCASSSLLFIREGRRDEQFFGPGTRLTVL.

CDR3 residues: CASSAGTRGGTDTQYF. CDR3 coding DNA: TGTGCCAGCAGCGCCGGGACTAGGGGCGGCACAGATACGCAGTATTTT. The V and J genes are TRBV9 and TRBJ2-3, with 8 nucleotides matching TRBD2. The CDR3 sequence is 16 residues long. V shed 3 bases, J shed 1 base, and the junction held 7 bases outside the gene matches. Germline-derived CDR1 and CDR2 are SGDLS and YYNGEE.

Many counts were recorded for this clonotype. The chain carries TRBV20-1 and TRBJ2-7, with 7 bases aligning to TRBD1. The CDR3 runs 13 residues. Germline loops: CDR1 DFQATT, CDR2 SNEGSKA (reference sequence). With 0 bases clipped from V and 4 bases from J, the junction kept 3 bases outside the gene matches. DNA of the CDR3: TGCAGTGCTAGAGATCCCAGGGGGTACGAGCAGTACTTC. It codes for CSARDPRGYEQYF.

This clonotype occurred many times. This sequence joins TRBV7-2 and TRBJ2-3, with TRBD1 matching over 7 bases. Germline V lookup: CDR1 SGHTA, CDR2 FQGNSA. V was clipped by 4 bases and J by 7 bases; unmatched bases: 8. This CDR3 is 14 amino acids long. CDR3 nucleotides: TGTGCCAGCAGCTCCGGGACAGCTCCCTATACGCAGTATTTT. This translates into CASSSGTAPYTQYF. The entire variable domain, with the rest obtained from reference TRBV7-2 and TRBJ2-3, is as follows: GAGVSQSPSNKVTEKGKDVELRCDPISGHTALYWYRQSLGQGLEFLIYFQGNSAPDKSGLPSDRFSAERTGGSVSTLTIQRTQQEDSAVYLCASSSGTAPYTQYFGPGTRLTVL.

In its sample, this clonotype was seen a few times. V gene TRBV10-2 combines with J gene TRBJ1-4; no clear D. The CDR3 consists of 15 residues. Trimming shortened V by 0 bases and J by 5 bases, and 10 bases separated the two germline ends. Germline lookup yields CDR1 WSHSY and CDR2 SAAADI. CDR3 residues: CASSESGRRNEKLFF. The DNA of the CDR3 is TGCGCCAGCAGTGAGTCGGGCAGACGAAATGAAAAACTGTTTTTT.

This clonotype was observed a handful of times. The rearrangement joins TRBV25-1 to TRBJ2-7, with 11 bases identical to TRBD2. This CDR3 has 18 residues. Germline values: CDR1 MGHDK, CDR2 SYGVNS. J was trimmed by 0 bases and V by 3 bases; bases with no gene match: 10. The CDR3 sequence: CASSEQPGTSGSSYEQYF. The CDR3 DNA sequence: TGTGCCAGCAGTGAGCAGCCCGGGACTAGCGGAAGCTCCTACGAGCAGTACTTC.

This clonotype was seen only a few times. The gene calls are TRBV5-4 and TRBJ2-5; 7 positions match TRBD1. J lost 2 bases, V lost 5 bases, and 9 bases had no gene match. The CDR3 contains 15 residues. Germline lookup yields CDR1 SGHNT and CDR2 YYREEE (reference sequence). As DNA, the CDR3 is TGTGCCAGCAGTGACGGGACAGCGAGTCAAGAGACCCAGTACTTC. It specifies CASSDGTASQETQYF.

V gene TRBV15 combines with J gene TRBJ2-3; either TRBD1 or TRBD2 may supply D (5 bases each). Germline lookup yields CDR1 LNHNV and CDR2 YYDKDF (reference sequence). This CDR3 is 13 amino acids long. The V end lost 9 bases, the J end lost 2 bases, and 12 bases lay between the germline ends. The DNA of the CDR3 is TGTGCCACGGGGGACGTCACCACAGATACGCAGTATTTT. Translating it yields CATGDVTTDTQYF.

Ten or more counts support this clonotype. V usage is TRBV29-1 and J usage is TRBJ2-7, with 7 bases that match TRBD2. The germline V gene encodes CDR1 SQVTM and CDR2 ANQGSEA. V trimming: 3 bases; J trimming: 3 bases; junction bases outside the gene matches: 2. The CDR3 extends over 12 amino acids. The CDR3 spells CSVEERDYEQYF. Here the CDR3 DNA reads TGCAGCGTTGAGGAGCGGGACTACGAGCAGTACTTC.

This clonotype turned up a few times. The genes are TRBV4-3 and TRBJ1-6; D not resolved. Germline values: CDR1 LGHNA, CDR2 YSLEER. CDR3 length: 14 residues. Trimming removed 2 bases from V and 7 bases from J, with 9 bases in between. CDR3 in DNA: TGCGCCAGCAGCCAAATACCGGTGAATTCACCCCTCCACTTT. Translated, it gives CASSQIPVNSPLHF.

The chain employs TRBV5-1 and TRBJ2-3; D not certain. CDR3 length: 16 amino acids. The germline V gene encodes CDR1 SGHRS and CDR2 YFSETQ. V was cut by 0 bases and J by 1 base, with 12 bases left in between. The CDR3 protein is CASSLEPRSGTDTQYF. CDR3 in DNA: TGCGCCAGCAGCTTGGAACCCAGGAGCGGCACAGATACGCAGTATTTT.

This clonotype was detected ten times or more. J is TRBJ1-1 and V is TRBV25-1; tentative D call: TRBD1 (5 bases). V was trimmed by 4 bases and J by 11 bases, leaving 17 bases between them. There are 13 residues in the CDR3. CDR1 MGHDK and CDR2 SYGVNS come from the germline V gene. The CDR3 DNA is TGTGCCAGCAGTGCAAGGGACCGCGGAGGGGCTTTCTTT. Its protein is CASSARDRGGAFF.

This clonotype was detected many times. The J gene is TRBJ2-3, the V gene TRBV5-6, with 15 bases that match TRBD2. This CDR3 is built from 15 residues. Germline loops: CDR1 SGHDT, CDR2 YYEEEE. V shed 2 bases, J shed 11 bases, and the junction held 6 bases outside the gene matches. This CDR3 is CASSFGLAGGREQYF. The DNA of the CDR3 is TGTGCCAGCAGCTTCGGACTAGCGGGAGGGCGGGAGCAGTATTTT.